Listed below are T cell receptor beta chains from one sample, sequenced in a study of post-analysis software for immune sequencing data. Via MiXCR, TCRdb re-called the PCR reads, giving one row per CDR3 protein. The sample carries some 690,000 distinct CDR3 sequences, 30% recorded once. Material for sequencing was blood. These TCRs come from a girl under 18 with multiple sclerosis. CDR3s include the opening cysteine and the closing phenylalanine or tryptophan. Fields, in order: V gene, clone size, J gene, D gene, CDR3 protein, CDR3 DNA. D genes are given only for firm matches. Not every row has a clone size; where given, it reads once, few, many or a size class.

TRBV7-9	few	TRBJ1-2	.	CASLKTGEYYGYTF	TGTGCCAGCTTAAAAACCGGGGAATACTATGGCTACACCTTC
TRBV7-9	few	TRBJ2-7	TRBD2	CASTGGSSYEQYF	TGTGCCAGCACCGGCGGGAGCTCCTACGAGCAGTACTTC
TRBV20-1	many	TRBJ2-5	.	CSARDPRGEGTQYF	TGCAGTGCTAGAGACCCCCGGGGAGAAGGGACCCAGTACTTC
TRBV5-1	.	TRBJ2-7	.	CASSLGVGISHEQYF	TGCGCCAGCAGCTTGGGAGTGGGGATTTCCCACGAGCAGTACTTC
TRBV29-1	.	TRBJ2-7	.	CSVKDSFRSYEQYF	TGCAGCGTTAAGGACAGTTTTCGCTCCTACGAGCAGTACTTC
TRBV4-3	few	TRBJ2-1	TRBD2	CASSQDGLADNEQFF	TGCGCCAGCAGCCAAGATGGACTAGCGGACAATGAGCAGTTCTTC
TRBV10-3	few	TRBJ2-1	TRBD2	CAITKTSGGEQFF	TGTGCCATCACCAAGACTAGCGGGGGTGAGCAGTTCTTC
TRBV20-1	.	TRBJ1-4	.	CSALRESNEKLFF	TGCAGTGCGCTCCGGGAGTCTAATGAAAAACTGTTTTTT
TRBV7-2	.	TRBJ2-7	.	CASSLVGESSYEQYF	TGTGCCAGCAGCTTAGTTGGGGAAAGCTCCTACGAGCAGTACTTC
TRBV20-1	.	TRBJ1-4	TRBD1	CSARRQGRSTNEKLFF	TGCAGTGCTAGGAGACAGGGCCGCTCAACTAATGAAAAACTGTTTTTT
TRBV11-2	.	TRBJ2-1	TRBD1	CASSLRDRVGPYRYNEQFF	TGTGCCAGCAGCTTACGGGACAGGGTCGGCCCTTATCGCTACAATGAGCAGTTCTTC
TRBV29-1	.	TRBJ1-2	.	CSVGRAGFFNYGYTF	TGCAGCGTTGGGAGGGCCGGGTTTTTTAACTATGGCTACACCTTC
TRBV12-3/TRBV12-4	once	TRBJ2-6	.	CASVTGNGANVLTF	TGTGCCAGCGTTACAGGGAATGGGGCCAACGTCCTGACTTTC
TRBV2	.	TRBJ2-2	.	CASTVLWTGELFF	TGTGCCAGCACCGTCCTGTGGACCGGGGAGCTGTTTTTT
TRBV7-9	.	TRBJ2-6	.	CASSVGHANVLTF	TGTGCCAGCAGCGTCGGGCACGCCAACGTCCTGACTTTC
TRBV10-3	once	TRBJ2-4	.	CAISQESGDIQYF	TGTGCCATCAGCCAAGAATCTGGGGACATTCAGTACTTC
TRBV20-1	.	TRBJ1-5	.	CSARDPYSDQPQHF	TGCAGTGCTAGAGATCCTTATAGTGATCAGCCCCAGCATTTT
TRBV7-9	few	TRBJ2-7	TRBD2	CASSHDFAGGFHEQYF	TGTGCCAGCAGCCACGACTTTGCGGGAGGTTTCCACGAGCAGTACTTC
TRBV5-1	few	TRBJ2-1	TRBD2	CASSLGGGPNEQFF	TGTGCCAGCAGCTTAGGCGGGGGGCCCAATGAGCAGTTCTTC
TRBV27	.	TRBJ2-1	.	CASRGQRGVLGSYNEQFF	TGTGCCAGCAGGGGACAAAGGGGAGTCTTGGGCTCCTACAATGAGCAGTTCTTC